This passage covers 3 T cell receptor beta chains from one sample sequenced in a study of control samples from healthy donors and cancer patients. Clones were read by immunoSEQ multiplex PCR, and TCRdb kept only the in-frame ones, dropping some. The sample yields over 85,000 clones, 85% to 95% seen once. The sequencing input was blood. The source of these receptors is a woman between 25 and 40 years old in good health.

The rearrangement joins TRBV10-1 to TRBJ1-1, with 7 positions matching TRBD1. J gave up 5 bases and V 4 bases, and 1 base lay outside the gene matches. There are 12 residues in the CDR3. The V gene's germline CDR1 is WNHNN and CDR2 SYGVQD (reference sequence). The CDR3, as DNA: TGCGCCAGCAGTGGACAGGGAACTGAAGCTTTCTTT. This sequence encodes CASSGQGTEAFF.

The V gene is TRBV9, the J gene TRBJ1-1, with unresolved D. Per the germline V gene, CDR1 is SGDLS and CDR2 is YYNGEE. Trimming took off 1 base at V and 1 base at J, with 8 bases between the two ends. The CDR3 contains 14 residues. The CDR3 nucleotides are TGTGCCAGCAGCGTAAAGGCCTCGAACACTGAAGCTTTCTTT. It yields the protein CASSVKASNTEAFF.

V gene TRBV13 combines with J gene TRBJ2-7; D is unresolved. The CDR3 contains 14 residues. Germline CDR1 reads PRHDT; CDR2 reads FYEKMQ (reference sequence). Between the trimmed V and J ends, which lost 7 bases and 0 bases, there was a span of 13 bases. The CDR3, as DNA: TGTGCCAGCACTGGGCGGACGAGCTCCTACGAGCAGTACTTC. Translation: CASTGRTSSYEQYF.